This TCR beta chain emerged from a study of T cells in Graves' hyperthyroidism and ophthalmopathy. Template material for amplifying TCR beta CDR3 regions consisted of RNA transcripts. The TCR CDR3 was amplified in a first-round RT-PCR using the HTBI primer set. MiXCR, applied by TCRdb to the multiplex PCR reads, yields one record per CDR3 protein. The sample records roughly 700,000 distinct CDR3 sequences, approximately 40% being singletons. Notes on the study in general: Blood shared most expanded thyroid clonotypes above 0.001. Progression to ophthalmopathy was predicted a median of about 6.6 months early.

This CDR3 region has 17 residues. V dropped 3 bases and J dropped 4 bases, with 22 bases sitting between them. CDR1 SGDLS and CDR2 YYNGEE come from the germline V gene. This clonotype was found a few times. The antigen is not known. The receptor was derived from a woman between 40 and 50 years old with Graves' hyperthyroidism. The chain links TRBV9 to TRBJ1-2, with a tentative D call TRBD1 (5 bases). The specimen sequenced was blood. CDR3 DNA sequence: TGTGCCAGCAGCGCCGGTGGGGCAGAGAGAGCTGTCTATGGCTACACCTTC. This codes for CASSAGGAERAVYGYTF. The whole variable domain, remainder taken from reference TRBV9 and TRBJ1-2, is DSGVTQTPKHLITATGQRVTLRCSPRSGDLSVYWYQQSLDQGLQFLIQYYNGEERAKGNILERFSAQQFPDLHSELNLSSLELGDSALYFCASSAGGAERAVYGYTFGSGTRLTVV.